Listed below are T cell receptor beta chains from one sample, sequenced in a study of radiotherapy plus CTLA-4 blockade in lung cancer. Only in-frame clones appear in the TCRdb table, and some are missing; sequencing was by immunoSEQ multiplex PCR. Of about 99,000 clones in the sample, 80% to 90% were seen once. Sequenced here: peripheral blood, sampled from a patient treated with radiotherapy plus ipilimumab. The receptors were sampled from a human donor with non-small cell lung cancer that progressed on radiotherapy plus ipilimumab. CDR3s include the opening cysteine and the closing phenylalanine or tryptophan. D genes are given only for firm matches. Size tells how often a clone was seen (once, few, many) or the class of an expanded clone, and some rows leave it out.

d_gene,abundance,j_gene,v_gene,CDR3aa,CDR3nt
-,-,TRBJ1-2,TRBV7-9,CASSFDVGYTF,TGTGCCAGCAGCTTCGACGTTGGCTACACCTTC
-,-,TRBJ1-4,TRBV2,CASNGDNEKLFF,TGTGCCAGCAACGGGGACAATGAAAAACTGTTTTTT
-,-,TRBJ1-1,TRBV19,CASSIMFGRNTEAFF,TGTGCCAGTAGTATTATGTTCGGCAGGAACACTGAAGCTTTCTTT
-,-,TRBJ2-7,TRBV21-1,CASSKQERETYEQYF,TGTGCCAGCAGCAAACAGGAGAGGGAGACCTACGAGCAGTACTTC
-,-,TRBJ2-3,TRBV10-1,CASSESPATDTQYF,TGCGCCAGCAGTGAATCACCAGCTACAGATACGCAGTATTTT
-,once,TRBJ2-1,TRBV7-3,CASSLGGLGSYNEQFF,TGTGCCAGCAGCTTAGGGGGACTTGGCTCCTACAATGAGCAGTTCTTC
TRBD1,-,TRBJ1-3,TRBV5-4,CASSKTGVGNTIYF,TGTGCCAGCAGCAAAACAGGGGTAGGAAACACCATATATTTT
TRBD2,-,TRBJ2-7,TRBV7-3,CASSLLAGGRNEQYF,TGTGCCAGCAGTCTCCTAGCGGGAGGGCGGAACGAGCAGTACTTC
-,-,TRBJ2-1,TRBV11-2,CASSPSLTEQFF,TGTGCCAGCAGCCCCTCTTTGACAGAGCAGTTCTTC
-,-,TRBJ1-5,TRBV2,CASRGRMNQPQHF,TGTGCCAGCAGAGGCCGGATGAATCAGCCCCAGCATTTT
-,-,TRBJ1-2,TRBV20-1,CSARAGIGYTF,TGCAGTGCTAGAGCGGGGATTGGCTACACCTTC
-,-,TRBJ2-1,TRBV12-5,CASAGLWSYNEQFF,TGTGCTAGTGCCGGACTTTGGTCCTACAATGAGCAGTTCTTC
-,-,TRBJ2-2,TRBV5-4,CASSFVMNTGELFF,TGTGCCAGCAGCTTTGTGATGAACACCGGGGAGCTGTTTTTT
-,-,TRBJ2-3,TRBV13,CASSSRKTASTDTQYF,TGTGCCAGCAGCTCGCGAAAAACCGCTAGCACAGATACGCAGTATTTT
-,-,TRBJ1-2,TRBV5-1,CASSSGPAYGYTF,TGCGCCAGTTCCTCGGGACCGGCCTATGGCTACACCTTC
-,-,TRBJ2-5,TRBV6-1,CASSRRNGNQETQYF,TGTGCCAGCTCCCGCCGGAACGGTAATCAAGAGACCCAGTACTTC
-,-,TRBJ2-1,TRBV15,CATSRGPPAAYNEQFF,TGTGCCACCAGCAGAGGACCGCCCGCGGCCTACAATGAGCAGTTCTTC
-,-,TRBJ2-7,TRBV11-2,CASSLGAYEQYF,TGTGCCAGCAGCCTGGGGGCCTACGAGCAGTACTTC
TRBD1,-,TRBJ2-5,TRBV5-1,CASSSSGTGQETQYF,TGCGCCAGCAGCTCGTCCGGGACAGGACAAGAGACCCAGTACTTC
-,few,TRBJ1-4,TRBV10-3,CAISEAATNEKLFF,TGTGCCATCAGTGAGGCAGCAACTAATGAAAAACTGTTTTTT
-,-,TRBJ2-7,TRBV2,CASRYRAEQYF,TGTGCCAGCAGGTACAGGGCCGAGCAGTACTTC
TRBD1,-,TRBJ1-2,TRBV19,CASSRDSYGYTF,TGTGCCAGTTCCCGGGACAGTTATGGCTACACCTTC
-,-,TRBJ1-5,TRBV6-1,CASRSAGINQPQHF,TGTGCCAGCAGGTCGGCAGGGATAAATCAGCCCCAGCATTTT
TRBD1,-,TRBJ1-2,TRBV6-5,CASSRRTGVGYTF,TGTGCCAGCAGTAGACGGACAGGGGTTGGCTACACCTTC
-,-,TRBJ1-1,TRBV6-4,CAGGTNTEAFF,TGTGCCGGGGGGACGAACACTGAAGCTTTCTTT
-,-,TRBJ1-1,TRBV18,CASSGGMNTEAFF,TGTGCCAGCTCTGGGGGGATGAACACTGAAGCTTTCTTT
-,-,TRBJ1-2,TRBV29-1,CSADTGWRGGYGYTF,TGCAGCGCAGACACGGGGTGGAGGGGAGGTTATGGCTACACCTTC
-,-,TRBJ2-3,TRBV27,CASSLSGQGTLKPTDTQYF,TGTGCCAGCAGTTTATCAGGCCAGGGGACTTTAAAACCCACAGATACGCAGTATTTT
-,-,TRBJ2-7,TRBV11-1,CASSLARGSRGSPYEQYF,TGTGCCAGCAGCTTAGCGCGGGGTTCTAGGGGTTCGCCCTACGAGCAGTACTTC
-,-,TRBJ2-1,TRBV7-9,CASSLSGDGSYNEQFF,TGTGCCAGCAGCTTATCCGGGGACGGGTCCTACAATGAGCAGTTCTTC
-,-,TRBJ2-2,TRBV25-1,CASSDPDRANTGELFF,TGTGCCAGCAGTGACCCCGACAGAGCGAACACCGGGGAGCTGTTTTTT
-,-,TRBJ1-1,TRBV6-5,CASSHGGGLTEAFF,TGTGCCAGCAGTCACGGGGGAGGTTTAACTGAAGCTTTCTTT
TRBD1,-,TRBJ1-2,TRBV5-1,CASSSETGKDGYTF,TGCGCCAGCAGCTCCGAGACAGGGAAGGATGGCTACACCTTC
-,-,TRBJ1-5,TRBV19,CASSLQLFQPQHF,TGTGCCAGTAGTCTACAGTTATTTCAGCCCCAGCATTTT
-,-,TRBJ1-1,TRBV29-1,CSVEQVRGNTEAFF,TGCAGCGTGGAACAGGTTAGGGGAAACACTGAAGCTTTCTTT
TRBD1,-,TRBJ1-2,TRBV5-1,CASSSGQGESGYTF,TGCGCCAGCAGCTCGGGACAGGGGGAGTCTGGCTACACCTTC
-,-,TRBJ2-7,TRBV7-8,CASSPGYEQYF,TGTGCCAGCAGCCCCGGCTACGAGCAGTACTTC
-,-,TRBJ1-1,TRBV7-8,CASSLVYVTEAFF,TGTGCCAGCAGCTTAGTCTACGTAACTGAAGCTTTCTTT
-,-,TRBJ2-5,TRBV6-5,CASSYRSPQETQYF,TGTGCCAGCAGTTACAGGAGCCCACAAGAGACCCAGTACTTC
TRBD1,-,TRBJ1-2,TRBV11-3,CASSLTLGTGTNYGYTF,TGTGCCAGCAGCTTAACCTTAGGGACAGGCACTAACTATGGCTACACCTTC
TRBD2,-,TRBJ2-1,TRBV19,CASNVAGGASNEQFF,TGTGCCAGTAATGTAGCGGGAGGGGCGTCTAATGAGCAGTTCTTC
-,-,TRBJ2-3,TRBV5-1,CASSLGSSTYTDTQYF,TGCGCCAGCAGCCTGGGGTCTTCCACTTACACAGATACGCAGTATTTT
-,once,TRBJ2-1,TRBV30,CAWKRYNEQFF,TGTGCCTGGAAGAGGTACAATGAGCAGTTCTTC
-,-,TRBJ2-7,TRBV2,CASSELRIANEQYF,TGTGCCAGCAGTGAGCTCAGGATCGCCAACGAGCAGTACTTC
-,few,TRBJ2-2,TRBV6-5,CASRRRGSTGELFF,TGTGCCAGCAGGCGTCGAGGAAGCACCGGGGAGCTGTTTTTT
-,-,TRBJ2-1,TRBV9,CASSQRGDAYNEQFF,TGTGCCAGCAGTCAAAGGGGGGACGCCTACAATGAGCAGTTCTTC
-,-,TRBJ1-4,TRBV5-1,CASSLNAGTNEKLFF,TGCGCCAGCAGCTTAAACGCAGGCACTAATGAAAAACTGTTTTTT
-,-,TRBJ2-7,TRBV5-6,CASRKFGDEQYF,TGTGCCAGCAGGAAGTTCGGTGACGAGCAGTACTTC
TRBD2,-,TRBJ2-3,TRBV7-3,CASSLSKGSGSLSTDTQYF,TGTGCCAGCAGCTTAAGTAAGGGTAGCGGGAGCCTGAGCACAGATACGCAGTATTTT
TRBD2,-,TRBJ2-3,TRBV5-1,CASRSGSMDTQYF,TGCGCCAGCAGGAGCGGGAGCATGGATACGCAGTATTTT
-,-,TRBJ1-1,TRBV4-1,CASSQESYTEAFF,TGCGCCAGCAGCCAAGAGAGTTACACTGAAGCTTTCTTT
-,-,TRBJ2-1,TRBV18,CASALSRGRGDNEQFF,TGTGCCAGCGCCCTCAGTAGAGGCCGGGGAGACAATGAGCAGTTCTTC